A single sample is the source of the 5 T cell receptor beta chains below, sequenced in a study of blood T cells in healthy people across ages. Alongside a J-beta primer mix, a sample-barcoded 5' primer served in a second PCR lasting roughly 6 to 11 cycles. From the 5' RACE reads, TCRdb called clonotypes with MiXCR, one entry per CDR3 protein. This table has some 1.7 million distinct CDR3 sequences, approximately 30% appearing once. The specimen sequenced was blood. The receptors stem from a woman aged 25 to 39 in good health.

This clonotype appeared a few times. The chain has TRBV20-1 and TRBJ1-1; possible D gene TRBD1, 5 bases. Germline CDR1 and CDR2: DFQATT and SNEGSKA (reference sequence). The CDR3 spans 14 residues. V was shortened by 5 bases and J by 4 bases, with 17 bases between the two germline ends. CDR3 protein: CSADQGRVGTEAFF. The CDR3 coding sequence is TGCAGTGCTGATCAGGGCCGGGTGGGCACTGAAGCTTTCTTT.

There are a few counts of this clonotype. The V call is TRBV20-1, the J call TRBJ2-7; 10 bases map to TRBD2. CDR3 length: 15 amino acids. V shed 0 bases, J shed 7 bases, and the junction held 9 bases outside the gene matches. Germline V gives CDR1 DFQATT, CDR2 SNEGSKA (reference sequence). The CDR3 reads CSARDPSGSGHEQYF. The CDR3 DNA sequence: TGCAGTGCTAGAGATCCTAGCGGGAGTGGGCATGAGCAGTACTTC.

This clonotype was recorded a few times. At one end the junction does not follow the germline gene, possibly because of a read error. V gene TRBV12-3 or TRBV12-4 combines with J gene TRBJ2-6; D may correspond to TRBD1 or TRBD2 (5 bases each). The CDR3 extends over 14 amino acids. CDR3 loop: CANSSGPGANVLTF. The CDR3 DNA sequence: TGTGCCAACAGTTCGGGACCTGGGGCCAACGTCCTGACTTTC.

The chain has TRBV6-5 and TRBJ2-5, with 9 bases that match TRBD1. The CDR3 has 14 amino acids. Germline V lookup: CDR1 MNHEY, CDR2 SVGAGI. The junction had 10 bases not matched to a gene; V was cut back by 7 bases and J by 7 bases. The CDR3 is CASTRTGVVRTQYF. CDR3 coding DNA: TGTGCCAGCACCAGGACAGGGGTAGTTCGGACCCAGTACTTC.

This chain connects TRBV5-6 to TRBJ2-1; D gene uncertain. The end of the DNA is better explained by TRBJ2-7, so the J call may be wrong. The CDR3 length is 14 residues. CDR1 SGHDT and CDR2 YYEEEE come from the germline V gene. The CDR3 reads CASSFSYSYNEQYF. As DNA, the CDR3 is TGTGCCAGCAGCTTTAGTTACAGCTACAATGAGCAGTACTTC.